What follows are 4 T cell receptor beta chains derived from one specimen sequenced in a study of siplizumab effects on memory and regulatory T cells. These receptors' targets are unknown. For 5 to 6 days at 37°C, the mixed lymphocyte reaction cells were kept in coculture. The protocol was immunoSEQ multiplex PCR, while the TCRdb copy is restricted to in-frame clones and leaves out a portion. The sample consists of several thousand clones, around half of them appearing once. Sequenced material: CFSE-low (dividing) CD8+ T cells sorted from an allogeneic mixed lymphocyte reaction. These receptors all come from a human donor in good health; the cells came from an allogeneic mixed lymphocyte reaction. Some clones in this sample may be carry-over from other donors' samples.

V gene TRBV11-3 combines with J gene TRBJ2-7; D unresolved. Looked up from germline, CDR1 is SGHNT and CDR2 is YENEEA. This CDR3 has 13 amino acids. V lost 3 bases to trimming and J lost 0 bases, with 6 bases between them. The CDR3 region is CASSLAASYEQYF. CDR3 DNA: TGTGCCAGCAGCTTGGCAGCCTCCTACGAGCAGTACTTC.

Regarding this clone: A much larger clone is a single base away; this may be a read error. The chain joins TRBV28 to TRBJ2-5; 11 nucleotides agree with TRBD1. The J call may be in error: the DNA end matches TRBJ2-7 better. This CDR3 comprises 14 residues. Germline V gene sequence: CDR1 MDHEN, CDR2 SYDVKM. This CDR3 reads CASSLGQGAYEQYF. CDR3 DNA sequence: TGTGCCAGCAGTTTGGGACAGGGGGCCTACGAGCAGTACTTC.

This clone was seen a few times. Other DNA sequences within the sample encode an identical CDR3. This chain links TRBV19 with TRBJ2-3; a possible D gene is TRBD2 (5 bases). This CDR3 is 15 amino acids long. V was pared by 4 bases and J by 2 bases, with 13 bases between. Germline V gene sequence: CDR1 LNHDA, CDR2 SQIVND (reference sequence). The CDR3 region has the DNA TGTGCCAGTAGTACGGCCGGGGTCTTCACAGATACGCAGTATTTT. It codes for CASSTAGVFTDTQYF.

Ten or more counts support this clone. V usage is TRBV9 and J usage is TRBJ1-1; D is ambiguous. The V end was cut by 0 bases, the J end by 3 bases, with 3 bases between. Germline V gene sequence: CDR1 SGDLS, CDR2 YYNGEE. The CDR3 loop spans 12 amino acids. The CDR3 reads CASSVGDTEAFF. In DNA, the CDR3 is TGTGCCAGCAGCGTAGGAGACACTGAAGCTTTCTTT.